The present T cell receptor (beta chain) was sequenced within a study of siplizumab effects on memory and regulatory T cells (dated by TCRdb to about 2019). With respect to the entire study: The study looked at the effect of siplizumab, an anti-CD2 antibody, on alloreactive T-cell subsets in allogeneic mixed lymphocyte reactions made from human PBMCs.

Findings and caveats that apply to the study as a whole: For roughly 75-96% of proliferating CD4+ or CD8+ clones, no naive or memory phenotype could be assigned. Sequences below about 10^-5 frequency were poorly captured, so only a minor fraction of alloreactive clones could be mapped to unstimulated subsets. Among mappable alloreactive CD4+ clones, an average Treg-derived fraction of roughly 71% was observed with siplizumab, compared with roughly 28% in control reactions. Unstimulated naive T cells appeared more diverse than memory T cells, and naive cells seemed to contribute substantially to the alloresponse. No functional confirmation was obtained for the suppressive function of proliferating Tregs from siplizumab cultures. Siplizumab significantly lowered the cumulative frequency of alloreactive sequences that could be traced to unstimulated CD4+ memory T cells.

As regards this clone: Its antigen is still unknown. Per-nucleotide qualities are absent, and no much larger clonotype sits a single base away.

TCRbeta CDR3 sequencing was performed on sorted unstimulated T cells and on proliferating T cells recovered from mixed lymphocyte reactions. Fresh whole blood from 9 to 11 HLA-typed healthy donors was used to isolate PBMCs. To map where alloreactive clones came from, CD4+ non-regulatory T cells in the unstimulated state were FACS-sorted. The library relied on the immunoSEQ multiplex PCR assay. About 10^5 TCR templates per sample were assayed by the deep sequencing platform. Genomic DNA extracted from sorted T cells was the material used for TCRbeta CDR3 sequencing. Processing in the source paper ran as follows. The R programming language was used for clonal analysis of TCRbeta CDR3 data. Unstimulated samples were compared with post-reaction CFSE-low samples to define alloreactive CD4+ and CD8+ clones. Regulatory or non-regulatory origin was assigned to alloreactive CD4+ clones by matching of sequences to sorted unstimulated Treg and non-Treg repertoires. TCRdb limited this immuneACCESS table to in-frame rearrangements with V and J called. A share of clones is missing; checked studies link under half to unresolved V genes, and the rest is unexplained. That table supplies the V and J calls and clone size; D and trimming were determined from the DNA. The sample has about 100,000 clones on record, around 90% of them singletons. The ten largest account for about 11% of the sample.

From its cysteine to its phenylalanine, the CDR3 spans 18 amino acids. Only the CDR3 portion is preserved as DNA: 54 bases, with reading frame beginning at the first base. V sheds 0 bases and J sheds 0 bases, leaving 16 bases between their ends. Looking up the germline V gene yields CDR1 SGHAT and CDR2 FQNNGV. The rearrangement joined TRBV11-2 to TRBJ2-3; TRBD2 might be the D gene, on 6 matching bases. This clonotype was sampled from a human donor in good health. The sample was non-Treg CD4+ T cells sorted from blood. In light of the paper, this sample's cell subset or site label describes: FACS-sorted unstimulated CD4+ non-regulatory T cells. The nucleotide sequence is given as TGTGCCAGCAGCTTAGAAAGGAGCGGGCAGACTAGCACAGATACGCAGTATTTT. Its translation is CASSLERSGQTSTDTQYF.